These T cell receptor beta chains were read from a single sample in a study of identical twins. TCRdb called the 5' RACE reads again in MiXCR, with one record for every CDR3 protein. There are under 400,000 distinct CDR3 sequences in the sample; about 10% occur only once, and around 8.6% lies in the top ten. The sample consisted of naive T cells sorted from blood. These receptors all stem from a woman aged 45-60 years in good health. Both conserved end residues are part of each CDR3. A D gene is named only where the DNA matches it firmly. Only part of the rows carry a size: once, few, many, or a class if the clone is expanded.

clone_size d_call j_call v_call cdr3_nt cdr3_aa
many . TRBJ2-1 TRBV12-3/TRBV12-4 TGTGCCAGCAGTTCTGCAGGACGGTGGGATGAGCAGTTCTTC CASSSAGRWDEQFF
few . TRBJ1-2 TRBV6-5 TGTGCCAGCAGTTACAGAGTAAACTATGGCTACACCTTC CASSYRVNYGYTF
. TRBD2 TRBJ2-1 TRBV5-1 TGCGCCAGCAGCTTGCGGACTAGCGGCGCCTACAATGAGCAGTTCTTC CASSLRTSGAYNEQFF
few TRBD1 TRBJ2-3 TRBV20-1 TGCAGTGCTAGAGATCTCCAGGGGGCTTCGGTAGATACGCAGTATTTT CSARDLQGASVDTQYF
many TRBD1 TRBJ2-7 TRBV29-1 TGCAGCGTGGGGGACAGAGCCGTTAGTGAGCAGTACTTC CSVGDRAVSEQYF
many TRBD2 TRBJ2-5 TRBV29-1 TGCAGCGTTTTTATCCGGACTAGCGGGACTCAAGAGACCCAGTACTTC CSVFIRTSGTQETQYF
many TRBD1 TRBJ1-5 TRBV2 TGTGCCAGCAGTGAATTGACAGGGCGTCAGCCCCAGCATTTT CASSELTGRQPQHF
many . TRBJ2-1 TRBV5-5 TGTGCCAGCAGCTTTTCCGAGGGGAGCCTCAATGAGCAGTTCTTC CASSFSEGSLNEQFF
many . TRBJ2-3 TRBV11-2 TGTGCCAGCAGCTCGTCGACAGGTGTGGATACGCAGTATTTT CASSSSTGVDTQYF
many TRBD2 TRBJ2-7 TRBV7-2 TGTGCCAGCAGCGAGAGGACTAGCGGGCTAACCTACGAGCAGTACTTC CASSERTSGLTYEQYF
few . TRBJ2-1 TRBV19 TGTGCCAGTAGTACGGGTCCGCAAAGTGAGCAGTTCTTC CASSTGPQSEQFF
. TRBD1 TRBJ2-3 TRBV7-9 TGTGCCAGCAGCTTAGCGACAGGGACAGGGACCACAGATACGCAGTATTTT CASSLATGTGTTDTQYF
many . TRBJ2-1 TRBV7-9 TGTGCCAGCAGCACTCATCGGGAGACTCCCTACAATGAGCAGTTCTTC CASSTHRETPYNEQFF
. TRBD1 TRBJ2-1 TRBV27 TGTGCCAGCAGACAGGGGGCTAACAATGAGCAGTTCTTC CASRQGANNEQFF
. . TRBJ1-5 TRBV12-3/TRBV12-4 TGTGCCAGCAGTTTAATTAACAGCAATCAGCCCCAGCATTTT CASSLINSNQPQHF
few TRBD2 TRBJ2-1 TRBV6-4 TGTGCCAGCAGTGACTTCAGCGGGAGCTCCTACAATGAGCAGTTCTTC CASSDFSGSSYNEQFF
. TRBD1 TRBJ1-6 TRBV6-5 TGTGCCAGCAGGACACAGGGGACTGGTTCACCCCTCCACTTT CASRTQGTGSPLHF
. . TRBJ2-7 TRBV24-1 TGTGCCACCAGTGGTCTCACCGGGCAGGGATCTACCTACGAGCAGTACTTC CATSGLTGQGSTYEQYF
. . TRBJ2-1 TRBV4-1 TGCGCCAGCAGCCAAGGACTGAGCCGTGAGCAGTTCTTC CASSQGLSREQFF
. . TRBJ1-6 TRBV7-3 TGTGCCAGCAGCCCTATGCCGGATAATTCACCCCTCCACTTT CASSPMPDNSPLHF
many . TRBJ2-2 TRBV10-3 TGTGCCATCAGTGGGACGGGGACCGGGGAGCTGTTTTTT CAISGTGTGELFF
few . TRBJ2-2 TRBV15 TGTGCCACCAGCGGGGGACGGCGGAACACCGGGGAGCTGTTTTTT CATSGGRRNTGELFF
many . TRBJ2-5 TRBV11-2 TGTGCCAGCAGCTCTTCAGCACTAGCTCAAGAGACCCAGTACTTC CASSSSALAQETQYF
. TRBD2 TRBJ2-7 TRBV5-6 TGTGCCAGCAGCAATTTAGCGGGAGGGCCGGAGGAGCAGTACTTC CASSNLAGGPEEQYF
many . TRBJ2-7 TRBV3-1 TGTGCCAGCAGCCCGGGGACCTACGAGCAGTACTTC CASSPGTYEQYF
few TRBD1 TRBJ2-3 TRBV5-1 TGCGCCAGCAGCGGGTTCAGGGGGTCCACAGATACGCAGTATTTT CASSGFRGSTDTQYF
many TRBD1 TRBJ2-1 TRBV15 TGTGCCACCAGCAGAGTTTTGGGGACAGCATACAATGAGCAGTTCTTC CATSRVLGTAYNEQFF
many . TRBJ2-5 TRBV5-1 TGCGCCAGCAGCTTGGTAAAGGCGGGCGTCCAAGAGACCCAGTACTTC CASSLVKAGVQETQYF
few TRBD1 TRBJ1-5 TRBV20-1 TGCAGTGCTGAACTTAGGACAGGGGGCACCCCAGGGCAGCCCCAGCATTTT CSAELRTGGTPGQPQHF
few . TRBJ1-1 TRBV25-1 TGTGCCAGCAGTGATCCGGGGAAGAACACTGAAGCTTTCTTT CASSDPGKNTEAFF
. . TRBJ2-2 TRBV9 TGTGCCAGCAGCGGAGGGGACACCGGGGAGCTGTTTTTT CASSGGDTGELFF
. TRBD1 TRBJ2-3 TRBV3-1 TGTGCCAGCAGCCGGGACAGGGGGCAGCTCCAGGATACGCAGTATTTT CASSRDRGQLQDTQYF
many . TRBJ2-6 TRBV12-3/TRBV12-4 TGTGCCAGCAGTTTCAGGGCTGGGGCCAACGTCCTGACTTTC CASSFRAGANVLTF
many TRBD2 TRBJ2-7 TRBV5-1 TGCGCCAGCACCTCTTGGGGCGATAGGGAGGGGAAGGCATACTACGAGCAGTACTTC CASTSWGDREGKAYYEQYF
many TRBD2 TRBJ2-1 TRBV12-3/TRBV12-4 TGTGCCAGCAGTTTACTAGCGGGGTACAATGAGCAGTTCTTC CASSLLAGYNEQFF
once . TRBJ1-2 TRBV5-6 TGTGCCAGCAGCCGAACCCGGACCGCGGGAGGCTACACCTTC CASSRTRTAGGYTF
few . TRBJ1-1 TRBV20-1 TGCAGTGCTAGAAGGGGATCGAACACTGAAGCTTTCTTT CSARRGSNTEAFF
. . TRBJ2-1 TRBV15 TGTGCCACCAGCAGAGCTTGGGACTCGGGGAATGAGCAGTTCTTC CATSRAWDSGNEQFF
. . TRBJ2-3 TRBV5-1 TGCGCCAGCAGCTTTCGCAGGGCCCAGCGTCATACGCAGTATTTT CASSFRRAQRHTQYF
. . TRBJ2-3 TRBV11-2 TGTGCCAGCAGCTTATTGGTAGCTTCTAGCACAGATACGCAGTATTTT CASSLLVASSTDTQYF
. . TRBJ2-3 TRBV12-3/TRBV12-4 TGTGCCAGCTTAGTTTGGGCAGGTCTAGATACGCAGTATTTT CASLVWAGLDTQYF
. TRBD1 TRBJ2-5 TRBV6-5 TGTGCCACCCGACAGGGGAGAGAGACCCAGTACTTC CATRQGRETQYF
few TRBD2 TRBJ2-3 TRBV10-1 TGCGCCAGCAGTGAGTCGGCGGGACTAGGGACTGATACGCAGTATTTT CASSESAGLGTDTQYF
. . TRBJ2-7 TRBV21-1 TGTGCCAGCAGTAGAGAATACGAGCAGTACTTC CASSREYEQYF
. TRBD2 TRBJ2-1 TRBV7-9 TGTGCCAGCAGCAAGACTAGCGGGACGTACAATGAGCAGTTCTTC CASSKTSGTYNEQFF
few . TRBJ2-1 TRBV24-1 TGTGCCACCAGTGATCCTCGGGCAGGGGGGAACAATGAGCAGTTCTTC CATSDPRAGGNNEQFF
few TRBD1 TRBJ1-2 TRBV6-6 TGTGCCAGCAGCTGGACAGGTGTTGGCTACACCTTC CASSWTGVGYTF
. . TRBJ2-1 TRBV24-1 TGTGCCACCAGAGGACGGGGGGCCAATGAGCAGTTCTTC CATRGRGANEQFF
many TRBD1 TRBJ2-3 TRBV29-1 TGCAGCCCCTCCAGGGGGCGCCCCCCAGATACGCAGTATTTT CSPSRGRPPDTQYF
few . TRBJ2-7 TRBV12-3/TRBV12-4 TGTGCCAGCAGTTTCGAGCGTCCCCGGGACTACGAGCAGTACTTC CASSFERPRDYEQYF